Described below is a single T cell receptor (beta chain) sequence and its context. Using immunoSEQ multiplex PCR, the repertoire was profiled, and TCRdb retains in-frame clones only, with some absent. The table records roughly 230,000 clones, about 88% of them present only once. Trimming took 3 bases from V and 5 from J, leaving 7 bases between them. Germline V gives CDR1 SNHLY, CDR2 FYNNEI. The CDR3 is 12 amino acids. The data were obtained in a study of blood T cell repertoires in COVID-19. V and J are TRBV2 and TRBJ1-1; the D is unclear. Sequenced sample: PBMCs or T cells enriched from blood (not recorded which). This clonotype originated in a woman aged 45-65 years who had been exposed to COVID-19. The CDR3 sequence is CASSEEGTEAFF. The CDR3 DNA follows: TGTGCCAGCAGTGAGGAGGGAACTGAAGCTTTCTTT.